This TCR beta chain was sequenced during a study of stem cell transplantation in POMP-related autoinflammatory disease. Overall study context: CD8+ T cells were low and CD4+ cells naive-skewed before transplant.

Sequencing used immunoSEQ multiplex PCR; TCRdb keeps in-frame clones, though not all of them. The sample has tens of thousands of clones, roughly 91% seen once; the top ten hold about 0.7%. For this clone: Its antigen is not identified.

The study, taken as a whole, reports: Across all analyzed T-cell subsets, patients with PRAID tended toward reduced diversity and increased clonality. Patients with PRAID showed a restricted number of unique TRB V-J gene pairings.

CDR1 is SGHRS, CDR2 YFSETQ, per germline. V lost 2 bases, J lost 4 bases, and 5 bases stayed unmatched. The CDR3 is made up of 16 amino acids. The rearrangement links TRBV5-1 to TRBJ2-1; TRBD1 agrees at 11 bases. The starting material was CD4+ T cells from PBMCs, obtained after stem cell transplantation. This receptor was taken from a human patient with POMP-related autoinflammation and immune dysregulation (PRAID). The graft donor may account for some of the T cells. In DNA form, the CDR3 reads TGCGCCAGCAGCTTTGGACAGGGGGCAAGGTACAATGAGCAGTTCTTC. As protein: CASSFGQGARYNEQFF.